These 22 T cell receptor beta chains were all obtained from the same sample, sequenced in a study of T cell changes during pregnancy in multiple sclerosis. Only in-frame clones appear in the TCRdb table, and some are missing; sequencing was by immunoSEQ multiplex PCR. The sample records about 20,000 clones, about 88% being singletons. The input for sequencing was CD8+ T cells from peripheral blood mononuclear cells, taken in the third trimester of pregnancy. These receptor sequences come from a female donor in good health, enrolled as a control in a pregnancy study.

This clone appeared once. The V and J genes are TRBV15 and TRBJ2-7, with D possibly TRBD2 on 5 matching bases. The V gene lost 4 bases and the J gene lost 3 bases, with 16 bases spanning the gap. There are 15 residues in the CDR3. Germline V lookup: CDR1 LNHNV, CDR2 YYDKDF (reference sequence). The CDR3 loop is CATSISRTGFYEQYF. The CDR3, as DNA: TGTGCCACCAGCATAAGCCGAACGGGATTCTACGAGCAGTACTTC. Using reference TRBV15 and TRBJ2-7 for the parts outside the CDR3, the full variable domain is DAMVIQNPRYQVTQFGKPVTLSCSQTLNHNVMYWYQQKSSQAPKLLFHYYDKDFNNEADTPDNFQSRRPNTSFCFLDIRSPGLGDTAMYLCATSISRTGFYEQYFGPGTRLTVT.

The V gene is TRBV10-3, the J gene TRBJ1-2; maybe TRBD1 (5 bases). V lost 0 bases and J 4 bases, leaving 9 bases between the germline ends. Per the germline V gene, CDR1 is ENHRY and CDR2 is SYGVKD. The CDR3 runs to 14 residues. The CDR3 spells CAISESGVGYGYTF. CDR3 nucleotide sequence: TGTGCCATCAGTGAGTCAGGGGTTGGCTATGGCTACACCTTC.

This chain uses TRBV5-4 with TRBJ1-2; unclear D gene. V was cut by 4 bases and J by 0 bases, with 10 bases left in between. CDR3 length equals 14 residues. CDR1 and CDR2 (germline): SGHNT, YYREEE (reference sequence). CDR3 residues: CASSPPAANYGYTF. For the CDR3, the DNA is TGTGCCAGCAGCCCCCCAGCGGCTAACTATGGCTACACCTTC. Complete variable domain (other parts from reference TRBV5-4 and TRBJ1-2): ETGVTQSPTHLIKTRGQQVTLRCSSQSGHNTVSWYQQALGQGPQFIFQYYREEENGRGNFPPRFSGLQFPNYSSELNVNALELDDSALYLCASSPPAANYGYTFGSGTRLTVV.

The genes are TRBV9 and TRBJ2-7; 13 nucleotides line up with TRBD2. This CDR3 has 15 residues. Germline-derived CDR1 and CDR2 are SGDLS and YYNGEE. V was clipped by 1 base and J by 6 bases; unmatched bases: 4. The CDR3 reads CASSVTSGGAGEQYF. Written as DNA, the CDR3 is TGTGCCAGCAGCGTAACTAGCGGGGGGGCGGGCGAGCAGTACTTC.

The chain links TRBV7-9 to TRBJ1-2; D gene uncertain. CDR3 length: 15 residues. Trimming shortened V by 1 base and J by 1 base, and 10 bases separated the two germline ends. Germline CDR1 reads SEHNR; CDR2 reads FQNEAQ (reference sequence). CDR3 in DNA: TGTGCCAGCAGCTTAGGTGGGAGATTTAACTATGGCTACACCTTC. Its protein product is CASSLGGRFNYGYTF.

The chain uses TRBV4-1 and TRBJ2-4; D possibly corresponds to TRBD2 (5 bases). The CDR3 contains 17 residues. The V end was cut by 0 bases, the J end by 3 bases, with 15 bases between. CDR1 is MGHRA and CDR2 is YSYEKL in the germline V gene. This CDR3 reads CASSQEFGVEVKNIQYF. The DNA for the CDR3 is TGCGCCAGCAGCCAAGAGTTCGGGGTAGAAGTCAAAAACATTCAGTACTTC.

This chain links TRBV4-2 with TRBJ1-6, with 9 bases fitting TRBD1. V lost 0 bases and J lost 6; bases outside the gene matches: 3. In germline, CDR1 is LGHNA, CDR2 YNFKEQ. This CDR3 is 16 amino acids long. DNA for the CDR3: TGTGCCAGCAGCCAAGATGACAGGGGGGCTAATTCACCCCTCCACTTT. Its protein is CASSQDDRGANSPLHF.

This chain connects TRBV9 to TRBJ2-1, with a possible D match to TRBD2 (5 bases). This CDR3 region has 13 residues. V was shortened by 3 bases and J by 8 bases, with 12 bases between the two germline ends. Germline values: CDR1 SGDLS, CDR2 YYNGEE. The CDR3 spells CASSESGLYEQFF. The CDR3 DNA reads as TGTGCCAGCAGCGAGAGCGGCTTGTATGAGCAGTTCTTC.

The rearrangement links TRBV6-5 to TRBJ2-7, with TRBD2 as a possible D gene (6 bases). V was cut by 6 bases and J by 4 bases, with 10 bases left in between. The V gene's germline CDR1 is MNHEY and CDR2 SVGAGI. CDR3 length: 12 amino acids. The CDR3 sequence: CASSGSRYEQYF. The CDR3 nucleotides are TGTGCCAGCAGCGGGAGTAGGTACGAGCAGTACTTC.

The chain carries TRBV5-1 and TRBJ1-2; 8 nucleotides agree with TRBD1. Germline V gives CDR1 SGHRS, CDR2 YFSETQ. V was clipped by 4 bases and J by 5 bases; unmatched bases: 7. This CDR3 comprises 14 residues. The CDR3 bases are TGCGCCAGCAGCGCCGGACAGGGCGGGTATGGCTACACCTTC. It translates to CASSAGQGGYGYTF.

This rearrangement joins TRBV11-2 to TRBJ2-1; the match to TRBD2 covers 7 bases. CDR3 length: 16 amino acids. The junction had 16 bases not matched to a gene; V was cut back by 6 bases and J by 8 bases. From germline, CDR1 is SGHAT and CDR2 FQNNGV. CDR3 sequence (DNA): TGTGCCAGCAGGCCTCGGGGACTACCCCACCACCATGAGCAGTTCTTC. Translating it yields CASRPRGLPHHHEQFF.

The rearrangement links TRBV28 to TRBJ1-4, with TRBD1 identical over 9 bases. Germline lookup yields CDR1 MDHEN and CDR2 SYDVKM. The CDR3 extends over 16 amino acids. With 11 bases clipped from V and 8 bases from J, the junction kept 18 bases outside the gene matches. The CDR3 DNA sequence: TGTGCCTCCGACCCCGGGACAGGGTCCTTCGACGAAAAACTGTTTTTT. Its translation is CASDPGTGSFDEKLFF.

The chain is built from TRBV15 and TRBJ2-4; possible D gene TRBD2, 5 bases. Germline V lookup: CDR1 LNHNV, CDR2 YYDKDF (reference sequence). This CDR3 region has 15 residues. V lost 0 bases and J 8 bases, leaving 14 bases between the germline ends. The CDR3 coding sequence is TGTGCCACCAGCAGAGATAAGAAAGCGGTTGACATTCAGTACTTC. Translated: CATSRDKKAVDIQYF.

The V gene is TRBV27, the J gene TRBJ2-3; D uncertain. From germline, CDR1 is MNHEY and CDR2 SMNVEV (reference sequence). The CDR3 runs 18 residues. Between the trimmed V and J ends, which lost 4 bases and 1 base, there was a span of 21 bases. Here the CDR3 DNA reads TGTGCCAGCAGTTCACCCTATTCTGCGCGCGGCGGCACAGATACGCAGTATTTT. Translating it yields CASSSPYSARGGTDTQYF.

The genes are TRBV7-9 and TRBJ2-1; 12 bases map to TRBD2. CDR3 length: 18 amino acids. Trimming took 3 bases from V and 1 from J; bases not matched to a gene: 7. Germline V lookup: CDR1 SEHNR, CDR2 FQNEAQ (reference sequence). CDR3 protein: CASSFDLAGGPSYNEQFF. The CDR3 DNA follows: TGTGCCAGCAGCTTCGACCTAGCGGGAGGGCCTTCCTACAATGAGCAGTTCTTC.

The chain recombines TRBV7-2 with TRBJ2-1; 13 bases line up with TRBD2. J was trimmed by 7 bases and V by 5 bases; bases with no gene match: 8. This CDR3 is built from 16 residues. CDR1 SGHTA and CDR2 FQGNSA come from the germline V gene. CDR3 DNA sequence: TGTGCCAGCAGCGACAGACCGGGACTAGCGGGAAATGAGCAGTTCTTC. Translated: CASSDRPGLAGNEQFF.

This chain joins TRBV2 and TRBJ2-5, with TRBD2 as a possible D gene (5 bases). The CDR3 is 16 residues long. CDR1 SNHLY and CDR2 FYNNEI come from the germline V gene. V lost 2 bases and J 2 bases, leaving 15 bases between the germline ends. CDR3 residues: CASSESASPIQETQYF. The CDR3 DNA reads as TGTGCCAGCAGTGAAAGTGCTAGCCCCATTCAAGAGACCCAGTACTTC.

V and J are TRBV19 and TRBJ2-7; D uncertain. The CDR3 loop spans 16 amino acids. CDR1 is LNHDA and CDR2 is SQIVND in the germline V gene (reference sequence). V was shortened by 5 bases and J by 1 base, with 18 bases between the two germline ends. CDR3 nucleotides: TGTGCCAGTAGTGTTGACTTGGAGAGCGTTTCCTACGAGCAGTACTTC. This encodes CASSVDLESVSYEQYF.

The CDR3 is CASTLSNQPQHF. As DNA, the CDR3 is TGTGCCAGCACCCTAAGCAATCAGCCCCAGCATTTT. The rearrangement joins TRBV28 to TRBJ1-5; D is undetermined. The CDR3 is 12 residues long. The V gene lost 7 bases and the J gene lost 1 base, with 5 bases spanning the gap. Germline V gives CDR1 MDHEN, CDR2 SYDVKM. The full variable domain, rest sourced from reference TRBV28 and TRBJ1-5, is DVKVTQSSRYLVKRTGEKVFLECVQDMDHENMFWYRQDPGLGLRLIYFSYDVKMKEKGDIPEGYSVSREKKERFSLILESASTNQTSMYLCASTLSNQPQHFGDGTRLSIL.

This clone was counted a single time. The rearrangement uses TRBV6-1 and TRBJ2-3; 8 bases agree with TRBD2. CDR3 length equals 13 residues. V lost 10 bases, J lost 5 bases, and 8 bases stayed unmatched. Germline loops: CDR1 MNHNS, CDR2 SASEGT. CDR3: CATSGGEGDTQYF. The CDR3 DNA reads TGTGCCACTTCGGGGGGGGAAGGAGATACGCAGTATTTT.

The chain employs TRBV4-3 and TRBJ1-1; no reliable D call. The V gene lost 3 bases and the J gene lost 1 base, with 12 bases spanning the gap. The CDR3 is made up of 15 amino acids. Germline-derived CDR1 and CDR2 are LGHNA and YSLEER. The CDR3 is CASSQASGWNTEAFF. CDR3 in DNA: TGCGCCAGCAGCCAGGCCTCGGGTTGGAACACTGAAGCTTTCTTT.

The V call is TRBV28, the J call TRBJ2-7; 9 bases line up with TRBD2. CDR1 and CDR2 from the germline V gene are MDHEN and SYDVKM. Trimming removed 5 bases from V and 2 bases from J; junction bases left unmatched: 7. CDR3 length equals 15 residues. The CDR3 DNA follows: TGTGCCAGCAGTCCCCAAGCGGGAGGACCCTACGAGCAGTACTTC. The encoded protein is CASSPQAGGPYEQYF.